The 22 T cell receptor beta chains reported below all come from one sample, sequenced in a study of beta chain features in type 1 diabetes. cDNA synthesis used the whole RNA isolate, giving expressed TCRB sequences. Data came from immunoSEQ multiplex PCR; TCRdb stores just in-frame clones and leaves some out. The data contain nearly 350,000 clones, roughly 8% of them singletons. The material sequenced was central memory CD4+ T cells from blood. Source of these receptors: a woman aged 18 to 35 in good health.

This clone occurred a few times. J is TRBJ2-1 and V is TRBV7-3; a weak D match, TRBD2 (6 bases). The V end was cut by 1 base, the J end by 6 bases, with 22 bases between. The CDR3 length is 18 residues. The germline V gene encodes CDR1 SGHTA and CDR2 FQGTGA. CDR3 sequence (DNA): TGTGCCAGCAGCTTAAGAAGTGGGGGGACCCATCGGGTCAATGAGCAGTTCTTC. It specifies CASSLRSGGTHRVNEQFF.

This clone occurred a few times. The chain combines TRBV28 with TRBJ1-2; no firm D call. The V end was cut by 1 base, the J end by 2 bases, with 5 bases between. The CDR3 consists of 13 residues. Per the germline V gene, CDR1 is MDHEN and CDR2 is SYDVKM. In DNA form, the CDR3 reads TGTGCCAGCAGTTTATCAGAGAACTATGGCTACACCTTC. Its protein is CASSLSENYGYTF.

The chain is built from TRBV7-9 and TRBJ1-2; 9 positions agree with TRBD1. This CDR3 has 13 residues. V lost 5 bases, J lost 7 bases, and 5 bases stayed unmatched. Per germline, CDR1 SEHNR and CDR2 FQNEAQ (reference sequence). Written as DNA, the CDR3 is TGTGCCAGCAGCCGGGACAGGGTCGTTGGCTACACCTTC. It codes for CASSRDRVVGYTF.

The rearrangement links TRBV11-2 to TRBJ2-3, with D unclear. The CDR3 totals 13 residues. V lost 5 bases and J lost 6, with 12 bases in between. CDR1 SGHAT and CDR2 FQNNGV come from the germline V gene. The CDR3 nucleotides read TGTGCCAGCAGCCCCCAGTTAGGGGATACGCAGTATTTT. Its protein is CASSPQLGDTQYF. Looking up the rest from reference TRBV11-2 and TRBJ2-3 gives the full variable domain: EAGVAQSPRYKIIEKRQSVAFWCNPISGHATLYWYQQILGQGPKLLIQFQNNGVVDDSQLPKDRFSAERLKGVDSTLKIQPAKLEDSAVYLCASSPQLGDTQYFGPGTRLTVL.

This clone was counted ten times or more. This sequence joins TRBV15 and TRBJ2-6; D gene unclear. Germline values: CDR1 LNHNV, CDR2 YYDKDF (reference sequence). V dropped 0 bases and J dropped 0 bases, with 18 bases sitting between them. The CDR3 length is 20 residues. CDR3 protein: CATSRDRNQRTPSGANVLTF. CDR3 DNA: TGTGCCACCAGCAGAGATAGGAATCAGCGAACCCCCTCTGGGGCCAACGTCCTGACTTTC.

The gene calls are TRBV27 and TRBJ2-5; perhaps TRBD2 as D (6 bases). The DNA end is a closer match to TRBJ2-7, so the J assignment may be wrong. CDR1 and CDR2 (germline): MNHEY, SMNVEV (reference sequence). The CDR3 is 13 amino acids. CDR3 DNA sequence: TGTGCCAGCAGGGGAATGGGAGGCTACGAGCAGTACTTC. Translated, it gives CASRGMGGYEQYF.

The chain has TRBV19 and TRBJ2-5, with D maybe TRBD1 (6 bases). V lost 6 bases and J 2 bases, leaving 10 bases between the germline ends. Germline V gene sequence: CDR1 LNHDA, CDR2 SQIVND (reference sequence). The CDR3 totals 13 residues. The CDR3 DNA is TGTGCCAGTAGCCAGGGGCCGCAAGAGACCCAGTACTTC. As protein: CASSQGPQETQYF.

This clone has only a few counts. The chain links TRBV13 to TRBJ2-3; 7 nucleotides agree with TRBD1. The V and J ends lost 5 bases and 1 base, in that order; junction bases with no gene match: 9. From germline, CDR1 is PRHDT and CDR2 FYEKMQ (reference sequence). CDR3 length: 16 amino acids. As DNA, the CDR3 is TGTGCCAGCAGCCCACGACAGGGACGGGGCACAGATACGCAGTATTTT. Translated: CASSPRQGRGTDTQYF. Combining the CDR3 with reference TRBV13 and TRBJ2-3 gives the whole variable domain AAGVIQSPRHLIKEKRETATLKCYPIPRHDTVYWYQQGPGQDPQFLISFYEKMQSDKGSIPDRFSAQQFSDYHSELNMSSLELGDSALYFCASSPRQGRGTDTQYFGPGTRLTVL.

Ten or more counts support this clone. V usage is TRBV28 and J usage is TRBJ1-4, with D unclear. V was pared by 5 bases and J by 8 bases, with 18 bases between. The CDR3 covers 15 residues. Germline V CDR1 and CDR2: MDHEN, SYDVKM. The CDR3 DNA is TGTGCCAGCAGTCGGGCCGCCCCCGGGCAAGAAAAACTGTTTTTT. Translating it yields CASSRAAPGQEKLFF. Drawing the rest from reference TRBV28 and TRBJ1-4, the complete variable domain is DVKVTQSSRYLVKRTGEKVFLECVQDMDHENMFWYRQDPGLGLRLIYFSYDVKMKEKGDIPEGYSVSREKKERFSLILESASTNQTSMYLCASSRAAPGQEKLFFGSGTQLSVL.

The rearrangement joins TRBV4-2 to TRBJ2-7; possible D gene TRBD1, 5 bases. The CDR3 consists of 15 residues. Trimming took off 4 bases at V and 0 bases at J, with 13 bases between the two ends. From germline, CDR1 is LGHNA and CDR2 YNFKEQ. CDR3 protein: CASSLGPESSYEQYF. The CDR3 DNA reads TGTGCCAGCAGCCTGGGGCCGGAGAGCTCCTACGAGCAGTACTTC.

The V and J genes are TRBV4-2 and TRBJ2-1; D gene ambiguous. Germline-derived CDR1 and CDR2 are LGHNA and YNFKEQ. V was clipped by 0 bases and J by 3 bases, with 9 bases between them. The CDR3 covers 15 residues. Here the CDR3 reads CASSQDRGGYNEQFF. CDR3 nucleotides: TGTGCCAGCAGCCAAGATCGTGGCGGCTACAATGAGCAGTTCTTC.

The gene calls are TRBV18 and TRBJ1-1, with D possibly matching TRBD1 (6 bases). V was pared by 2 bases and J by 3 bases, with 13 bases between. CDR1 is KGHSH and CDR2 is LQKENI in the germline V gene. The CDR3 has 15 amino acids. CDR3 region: CASSPYMGADTEAFF. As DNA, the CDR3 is TGTGCCAGCTCACCATATATGGGGGCGGACACTGAAGCTTTCTTT.

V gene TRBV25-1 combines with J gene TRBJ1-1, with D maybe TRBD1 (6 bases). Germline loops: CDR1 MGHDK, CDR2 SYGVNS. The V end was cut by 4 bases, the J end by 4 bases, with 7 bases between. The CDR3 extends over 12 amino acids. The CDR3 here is CASSARGTEAFF. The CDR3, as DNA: TGTGCCAGCAGTGCCAGGGGCACTGAAGCTTTCTTT.

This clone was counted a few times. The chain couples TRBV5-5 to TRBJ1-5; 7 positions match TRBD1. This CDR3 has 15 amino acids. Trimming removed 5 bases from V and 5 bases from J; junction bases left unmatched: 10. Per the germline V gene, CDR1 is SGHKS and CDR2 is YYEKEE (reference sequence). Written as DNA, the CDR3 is TGTGCCAGCAGAATCGGAGGGCAGGGGGATCAGCCCCAGCATTTT. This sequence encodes CASRIGGQGDQPQHF.

The CDR3 here is CASSLGQINSYEQYF. As DNA, the CDR3 is TGTGCCAGCAGCCTTGGACAGATAAACTCCTACGAGCAGTACTTC. The J gene is TRBJ2-7, the V gene TRBV7-9; the D gene is possibly TRBD1 (6 bases). Trimming pared 5 bases from V and 0 bases from J, leaving 14 bases between. The germline V gene has CDR1 SEHNR and CDR2 FQNEAQ (reference sequence). The CDR3 extends over 15 amino acids.

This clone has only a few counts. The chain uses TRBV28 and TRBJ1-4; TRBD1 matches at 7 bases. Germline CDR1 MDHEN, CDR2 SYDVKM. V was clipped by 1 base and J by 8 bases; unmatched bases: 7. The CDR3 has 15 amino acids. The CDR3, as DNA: TGTGCCAGCAGTTTATATGACAGGGCTCGCGAAAAACTGTTTTTT. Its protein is CASSLYDRAREKLFF.

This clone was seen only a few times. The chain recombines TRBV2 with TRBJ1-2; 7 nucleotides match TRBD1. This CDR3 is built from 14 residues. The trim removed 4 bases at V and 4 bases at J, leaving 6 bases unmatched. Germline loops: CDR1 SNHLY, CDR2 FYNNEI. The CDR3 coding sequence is TGTGCCAGCAGTGGAGGACAGGAATCCTATGGCTACACCTTC. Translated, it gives CASSGGQESYGYTF.

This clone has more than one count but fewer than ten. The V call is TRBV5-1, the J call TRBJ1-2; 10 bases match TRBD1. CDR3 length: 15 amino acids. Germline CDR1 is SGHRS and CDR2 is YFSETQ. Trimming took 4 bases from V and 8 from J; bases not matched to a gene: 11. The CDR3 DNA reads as TGCGCCAGCAGCCCGAGGGACAGGGGAAGAAGCGGCTACACCTTC. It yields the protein CASSPRDRGRSGYTF.

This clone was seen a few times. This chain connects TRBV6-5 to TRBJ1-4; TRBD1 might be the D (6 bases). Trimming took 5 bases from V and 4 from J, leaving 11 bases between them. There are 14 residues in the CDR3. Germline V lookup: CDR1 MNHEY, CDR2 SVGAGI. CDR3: CASSVTGSNEKLFF. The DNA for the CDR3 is TGTGCCAGCAGTGTAACAGGGAGTAATGAAAAACTGTTTTTT.

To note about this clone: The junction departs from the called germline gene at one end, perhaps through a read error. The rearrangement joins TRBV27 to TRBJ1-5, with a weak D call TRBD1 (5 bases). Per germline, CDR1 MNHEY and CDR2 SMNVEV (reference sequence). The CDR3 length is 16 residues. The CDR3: CACSLSPGLSNQPQHF. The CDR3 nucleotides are TGTGCCTGCAGTTTATCCCCAGGGCTTAGCAATCAGCCCCAGCATTTT.

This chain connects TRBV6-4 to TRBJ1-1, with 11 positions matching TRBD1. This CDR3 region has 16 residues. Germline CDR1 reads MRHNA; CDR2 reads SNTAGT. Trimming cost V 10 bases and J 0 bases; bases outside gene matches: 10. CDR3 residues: CATTGQGDPVNTEAFF. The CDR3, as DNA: TGTGCCACCACGGGACAGGGGGACCCGGTGAACACTGAAGCTTTCTTT.

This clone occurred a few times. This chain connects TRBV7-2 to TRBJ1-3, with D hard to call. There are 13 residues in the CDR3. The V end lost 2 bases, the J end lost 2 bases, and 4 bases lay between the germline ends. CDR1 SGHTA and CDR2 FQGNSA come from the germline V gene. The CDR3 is CASSLSAGNTIYF. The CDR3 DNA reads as TGTGCCAGCAGCTTATCAGCTGGAAACACCATATATTTT. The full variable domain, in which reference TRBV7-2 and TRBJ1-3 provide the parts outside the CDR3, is GAGVSQSPSNKVTEKGKDVELRCDPISGHTALYWYRQSLGQGLEFLIYFQGNSAPDKSGLPSDRFSAERTGGSVSTLTIQRTQQEDSAVYLCASSLSAGNTIYFGEGSWLTVV.